The next 28 T cell receptor beta chains were all read from a single sample in a study of shared clonotypes between healthy human individuals. Data came from immunoSEQ multiplex PCR; TCRdb stores just in-frame clones and leaves some out. The sample holds about 2.4 million clones, around 94% seen once. The sequencing input was naive CD4+ T cells sorted from blood. Subset reported: CD45RA+ positively selected. Receptors were obtained from a young man in good health.

V and J are TRBV5-8 and TRBJ2-7; D uncertain. Germline CDR1 and CDR2: SGHTS and YDEGEE. CDR3 length: 12 residues. Between the trimmed V and J ends, which lost 4 bases and 0 bases, there was a span of 5 bases. CDR3 loop: CASSQSSYEQYF. Here the CDR3 DNA reads TGTGCCAGCAGCCAAAGCTCCTACGAGCAGTACTTC.

The chain couples TRBV21-1 to TRBJ2-2; the table names TRBD2, a call not compared with the DNA. TRBV21-1 constitutes a pseudogene. The CDR3 covers 16 residues. The CDR3 loop is CASSISVGRAAGELFF. DNA for the CDR3: TGTGCCAGCAGCATATCTGTCGGGAGGGCCGCCGGGGAGCTGTTTTTT.

The chain recombines TRBV5-4 with TRBJ1-1; 10 positions agree with TRBD1. Per the germline V gene, CDR1 is SGHNT and CDR2 is YYREEE (reference sequence). This CDR3 has 18 amino acids. Unmatched junction bases numbered 14, after V lost 0 bases and J lost 6 bases. The CDR3 DNA follows: TGTGCCAGCAGCTTGGGACAGGGGGCGATTAGGATAGGCCCTGAAGCTTTCTTT. This translates into CASSLGQGAIRIGPEAFF.

This chain joins TRBV7-3 and TRBJ2-5; D unresolved. The CDR3 totals 15 residues. The germline CDR1 and CDR2 sequences are SGHTA and FQGTGA. Trimming cost V 2 bases and J 2 bases, with 12 bases left between them. The CDR3 spells CASSLGPTRQETQYF. As DNA, the CDR3 is TGTGCCAGCAGCTTAGGGCCTACCCGACAAGAGACCCAGTACTTC.

The rearrangement joins TRBV30 to TRBJ2-5; D uncertain. The germline V and J ends were trimmed by 3 bases and 4 bases, with 12 bases remaining between them. The CDR3 extends over 13 amino acids. Germline assignment: CDR1 GTSNPN and CDR2 SVGIG (reference sequence). CDR3 loop: CAWRLRNRETQYF. CDR3 sequence (DNA): TGTGCCTGGAGGTTGCGTAATCGAGAGACCCAGTACTTC.

This rearrangement joins TRBV4-3 to TRBJ2-1; 7 nucleotides align to TRBD2. CDR1 is LGHNA, CDR2 YSLEER, per germline. V dropped 1 base and J dropped 9; count of bases not matched to a gene: 6. This CDR3 is 14 amino acids long. The CDR3 loop reads CASSQVAGVGEQFF. In nucleotides, the CDR3 is TGCGCCAGCAGCCAAGTTGCGGGAGTGGGTGAGCAGTTCTTC.

The chain employs TRBV30 and TRBJ2-5; TRBD2 aligns across 16 bases. This CDR3 contains 17 residues. V gave up 0 bases and J gave up 5 bases; unmatched junction bases: 6. Looked up from germline, CDR1 is GTSNPN and CDR2 is SVGIG (reference sequence). Here the CDR3 reads CAWSVQGLAGGRETQYF. CDR3 nucleotides: TGTGCCTGGAGTGTACAGGGACTAGCGGGAGGGCGGGAGACCCAGTACTTC.

V and J are TRBV7-2 and TRBJ2-2; D may be TRBD1 (6 bases). The CDR3 sequence is 14 residues long. Between the trimmed V and J ends, which lost 6 bases and 1 base, there was a span of 9 bases. Looked up from germline, CDR1 is SGHTA and CDR2 is FQGNSA. The CDR3 nucleotides read TGTGCCAGCAGAAAACAGGGGAACACCGGGGAGCTGTTTTTT. Translation gives CASRKQGNTGELFF. Combining the CDR3 with reference TRBV7-2 and TRBJ2-2 gives the whole variable domain GAGVSQSPSNKVTEKGKDVELRCDPISGHTALYWYRQSLGQGLEFLIYFQGNSAPDKSGLPSDRFSAERTGGSVSTLTIQRTQQEDSAVYLCASRKQGNTGELFFGEGSRLTVL.

The chain has TRBV5-1 and TRBJ2-3; 7 bases agree with TRBD1. Looked up from germline, CDR1 is SGHRS and CDR2 is YFSETQ. With V trimmed by 5 bases and J by 2 bases, 8 bases remained unmatched. There are 15 residues in the CDR3. CDR3 in amino acids: CASRYGTDNTDTQYF. The DNA for the CDR3 is TGCGCCAGCAGGTATGGGACAGATAACACAGATACGCAGTATTTT.

The chain is built from TRBV25-1 and TRBJ2-5; D ambiguous. The end of the DNA aligns better with TRBJ2-7, so the J call may be wrong. Germline CDR1 reads MGHDK; CDR2 reads SYGVNS. CDR3 length: 10 amino acids. The CDR3 DNA is TGTGCCAGCAGTGCAATCGAGCAGTACTTC. This codes for CASSAIEQYF.

V usage is TRBV9 and J usage is TRBJ2-1; TRBD2 agrees at 7 bases. Germline V CDR1 and CDR2: SGDLS, YYNGEE. V was pared by 3 bases and J by 5 bases, with 8 bases of the junction left unmatched. The CDR3 contains 15 residues. CDR3 sequence reads: CASSAPLAVHNEQFF. The CDR3 region has the DNA TGTGCCAGCAGCGCCCCTCTAGCGGTCCACAATGAGCAGTTCTTC.

The rearrangement uses TRBV5-7 and TRBJ2-1, with 8 bases that match TRBD2. TRBV5-7 is filed as an ORF, its function uncertain. J gave up 8 bases and V 4 bases, and 11 bases lay outside the gene matches. CDR3 length equals 15 residues. CDR3 coding DNA: TGTGCCAGCAGCCTCGACGGGAGGGCCCCCGATGAGCAGTTCTTC. It specifies CASSLDGRAPDEQFF.

The CDR3 DNA reads TGTGCCAGCAGGGACAGGGGGGGAGAAAAACTGTTTTTT. Translating it yields CASRDRGGEKLFF. V gene TRBV7-8 combines with J gene TRBJ1-4; TRBD1 agrees at 10 bases. V lost 6 bases to trimming and J lost 8 bases; unmatched junction nucleotides: 3. This CDR3 spans 13 amino acids. Germline-derived CDR1 and CDR2 are SGHVS and FQNEAQ. Using reference TRBV7-8 and TRBJ1-4 for the parts outside the CDR3, the full variable domain is GAGVSQSPRYKVAKRGQDVALRCDPISGHVSLFWYQQALGQGPEFLTYFQNEAQLDKSGLPSDRFFAERPEGSVSTLKIQRTQQEDSAVYLCASRDRGGEKLFFGSGTQLSVL.

In DNA form, the CDR3 reads TGCAGCGCACGGACGCCGGCAGGGACTAGCGGGGCCCCCGGGAACATTCAGTACTTC. Its translation is CSARTPAGTSGAPGNIQYF. The chain joins TRBV29-1 to TRBJ2-4; 13 positions match TRBD2. CDR3 length equals 19 residues. J was trimmed by 7 bases and V by 7 bases; bases with no gene match: 22. Germline CDR1 and CDR2: SQVTM and ANQGSEA.

This sequence joins TRBV10-3 and TRBJ1-5; D may be TRBD1 (5 bases). The germline gives CDR1 ENHRY, CDR2 SYGVKD. V dropped 0 bases and J dropped 5 bases, with 8 bases sitting between them. This CDR3 comprises 14 residues. The CDR3 is CAISESSGDQPQHF. Here the CDR3 DNA reads TGTGCCATCAGTGAGTCGTCGGGGGATCAGCCCCAGCATTTT.

This sequence joins TRBV28 and TRBJ1-2; 8 nucleotides line up with TRBD1. With V trimmed by 7 bases and J by 6 bases, 4 bases remained unmatched. Germline assignment: CDR1 MDHEN and CDR2 SYDVKM. This CDR3 is built from 12 residues. For the CDR3, the DNA is TGTGCCAGCATGGACAGGGTAGATGGCTACACCTTC. It codes for CASMDRVDGYTF.

The chain combines TRBV6-5 with TRBJ2-7; a weak D match, TRBD2 (5 bases). The CDR3 runs to 14 residues. V was clipped by 2 bases and J by 2 bases, with 10 bases between them. Per the germline V gene, CDR1 is MNHEY and CDR2 is SVGAGI. The CDR3 DNA sequence: TGTGCCAGCAGTTACCGGCAGAGGGCCTACGAGCAGTACTTC. Its translation is CASSYRQRAYEQYF.

The gene calls are TRBV29-1 and TRBJ2-2; D gene uncertain. The germline gives CDR1 SQVTM, CDR2 ANQGSEA. The CDR3 length is 12 residues. The germline V and J ends were trimmed by 6 bases and 1 base, with 6 bases remaining between them. CDR3 bases: TGCAGCGTCTCTCAGAACACCGGGGAGCTGTTTTTT. Translating it yields CSVSQNTGELFF.

The V call is TRBV2, the J call TRBJ2-1; D unclear. V gave up 6 bases and J gave up 4 bases, with 10 bases separating them. The V gene's germline CDR1 is SNHLY and CDR2 FYNNEI. This CDR3 is built from 13 residues. In DNA form, the CDR3 reads TGTGCCAGCAGCGAACTGGAATACAATGAGCAGTTCTTC. Amino acid sequence: CASSELEYNEQFF.

The gene calls are TRBV19 and TRBJ2-5; TRBD1 or TRBD2 may be the D gene (5 bases each). The CDR3 runs to 12 residues. Trimming took 6 bases from V and 5 from J, leaving 10 bases between them. The germline V gene encodes CDR1 LNHDA and CDR2 SQIVND (reference sequence). The CDR3: CASRRGTETQYF. The CDR3 nucleotides read TGTGCCAGTAGGAGGGGAACGGAGACCCAGTACTTC.

The CDR3 DNA follows: TGTGCTAGTGCCCGGGACAGGGGGGACGAGACCCAGTACTTC. It yields the protein CASARDRGDETQYF. The chain joins TRBV12-5 to TRBJ2-5, with 11 bases matching TRBD1. CDR3 size: 14 residues. The germline CDR1 and CDR2 sequences are LGHNT and FRNRAP. Trimming cost V 7 bases and J 5 bases; bases outside gene matches: 6.

The V call is TRBV2, the J call TRBJ2-7; weak D call: TRBD2 (7 bases). Germline CDR1 SNHLY, CDR2 FYNNEI. The V and J ends lost 5 bases and 7 bases respectively, with 21 bases between them. CDR3 length: 15 amino acids. The CDR3 nucleotides read TGTGCCAGCAGTCCGCTCCGGGGGGCAAAGCGGGAGCAGTACTTC. Encoded protein: CASSPLRGAKREQYF. Full variable domain (rest looked up from reference TRBV2 and TRBJ2-7): EPEVTQTPSHQVTQMGQEVILRCVPISNHLYFYWYRQILGQKVEFLVSFYNNEISEKSEIFDDQFSVERPDGSNFTLKIRSTKLEDSAMYFCASSPLRGAKREQYFGPGTRLTVT.

CDR3 sequence: CASSGGLAGGYNTGELFF. CDR3 coding DNA: TGTGCCAGCAGCGGGGGACTAGCGGGAGGATATAACACCGGGGAGCTGTTTTTT. The rearrangement links TRBV5-6 to TRBJ2-2, with TRBD2 matching over 15 bases. Germline loops: CDR1 SGHDT, CDR2 YYEEEE. This CDR3 contains 18 residues. The V segment lost 4 bases and the J segment 2 bases; nucleotides outside the gene matches: 6. The variable domain in full, with the rest retrieved from reference TRBV5-6 and TRBJ2-2, is DAGVTQSPTHLIKTRGQQVTLRCSPKSGHDTVSWYQQALGQGPQFIFQYYEEEERQRGNFPDRFSGHQFPNYSSELNVNALLLGDSALYLCASSGGLAGGYNTGELFFGEGSRLTVL.

This chain joins TRBV9 and TRBJ1-6; D is ambiguous. CDR1 and CDR2 from the germline V gene are SGDLS and YYNGEE. The CDR3 spans 13 residues. Trimming pared 0 bases from V and 10 bases from J, leaving 8 bases between. The CDR3 DNA follows: TGTGCCAGCAGCGTAGAGGAGTGGTCACCCCTCCACTTT. This encodes CASSVEEWSPLHF.

The chain employs TRBV20-1 and TRBJ2-1; 7 bases agree with TRBD2. V lost 3 bases and J lost 13; bases outside the gene matches: 3. Germline CDR1 and CDR2: DFQATT and SNEGSKA (reference sequence). This CDR3 contains 10 residues. CDR3 sequence reads: CSASPGLQFF. In DNA, the CDR3 is TGCAGTGCTAGTCCGGGACTACAGTTCTTC.

This clone was detected once. Other DNA variants within this sample encode the same CDR3. The CDR3: CASSVATGSSYEQYF. CDR3 sequence (DNA): TGTGCCAGCAGCGTAGCGACCGGAAGCTCCTACGAGCAGTACTTC. V is TRBV9 and J is TRBJ2-7; the D is unclear. Germline V lookup: CDR1 SGDLS, CDR2 YYNGEE. This CDR3 region has 15 residues. V was pared by 0 bases and J by 0 bases, with 10 bases between. The whole variable domain, filled in from reference TRBV9 and TRBJ2-7, reads DSGVTQTPKHLITATGQRVTLRCSPRSGDLSVYWYQQSLDQGLQFLIQYYNGEERAKGNILERFSAQQFPDLHSELNLSSLELGDSALYFCASSVATGSSYEQYFGPGTRLTVT.

This clone has a single count. The chain has TRBV27 and TRBJ1-4, with D possibly being TRBD1 (6 bases). V gave up 1 base and J gave up 5 bases, with 17 bases separating them. CDR3 length equals 17 residues. Per germline, CDR1 MNHEY and CDR2 SMNVEV (reference sequence). As DNA, the CDR3 is TGTGCCAGCAGTTTATTTTTTATGGGGACACCAAATGAAAAACTGTTTTTT. Its translation: CASSLFFMGTPNEKLFF.

Remarks on this clone: Other DNA sequences in the sample encode the same CDR3. For the CDR3, the DNA is TGTGCCAGCAGTTACGGGTCAAACACTGAAGCTTTCTTT. This sequence encodes CASSYGSNTEAFF. This chain connects TRBV6-5 to TRBJ1-1; no definite D call. V lost 2 bases and J lost 2, with 6 bases in between. This CDR3 has 13 residues. From germline, CDR1 is MNHEY and CDR2 SVGAGI.